This note documents a single TCR beta chain sequence. This CDR3 spans 15 amino acids. The J segment lost 5 bases and the V segment lost 3 bases, leaving 9 bases of the junction unmatched. Germline CDR1 SGHVS, CDR2 FQNEAQ. These data originate in a study of radiation and T cells in renal cell carcinoma. Overall study context: Nephrectomy followed 15 Gy stereotactic body radiation by 4 weeks.

Repertoires were generated with immunoSEQ multiplex PCR, while TCRdb's copy carries only in-frame clones and drops some. Among 120,000 to 150,000 clones listed, over 80% were seen once. The time point is: baseline pretreatment blood. The treatment here: 15 Gy SBRT to primary tumor, nephrectomy 4 weeks later. The chain recombines TRBV7-8 with TRBJ2-7; 8 nucleotides agree with TRBD2. The receptor's source is a woman aged 50 to 60 with renal cell carcinoma. The sample in question was blood, obtained from a patient whose treatment included radiotherapy and nephrectomy. The DNA of the CDR3 is TGTGCCAGCAGCTTTTTGGTCGGGAGGGCCCACGAGCAGTACTTC. The encoded protein is CASSFLVGRAHEQYF.